What follows are 11 T cell receptor beta chains derived from one specimen sequenced in a study of blood T cell repertoires in COVID-19. The method was immunoSEQ multiplex PCR; TCRdb's version includes in-frame clones alone and lacks a portion of them. Found here are under 150,000 clones, over 60% of them singletons; the top ten hold roughly 2.9%. The specimen sequenced was PBMCs or T cells enriched from blood (not recorded which). The receptor source for this set is a woman between 50 and 59 years old who had recovered from COVID-19.

The gene calls are TRBV4-1 and TRBJ2-6; perhaps TRBD1 as D (6 bases). This CDR3 contains 16 residues. CDR1 and CDR2 (germline): MGHRA, YSYEKL. The V and J ends lost 1 base and 0 bases respectively, with 7 bases between them. CDR3 in amino acids: CASSQVQGSGANVLTF. The CDR3 DNA sequence: TGCGCCAGCAGCCAAGTACAGGGCTCTGGGGCCAACGTCCTGACTTTC.

V is TRBV30 and J is TRBJ1-1; D remains unclear. Germline V lookup: CDR1 GTSNPN, CDR2 SVGIG (reference sequence). The CDR3 consists of 14 residues. The V and J ends lost 2 bases and 2 bases respectively, with 12 bases between them. The CDR3 DNA sequence: TGTGCCTGGAGTTTGAGCAGGCCTAACACTGAAGCTTTCTTT. Protein product: CAWSLSRPNTEAFF.

This clone showed up just a few times. The V gene is TRBV29-1, the J gene TRBJ2-1; 11 nucleotides agree with TRBD2. CDR3 length: 14 amino acids. Germline loops: CDR1 SQVTM, CDR2 ANQGSEA. The V segment lost 7 bases and the J segment 0 bases; nucleotides outside the gene matches: 2. CDR3 protein: CSATSGSSYNEQFF. The CDR3 DNA sequence: TGCAGCGCTACTAGCGGGAGCTCCTACAATGAGCAGTTCTTC.

The chain recombines TRBV12-3 or TRBV12-4 with TRBJ1-1; TRBD1 matches 7 bases. V was clipped by 4 bases and J by 1 base; unmatched bases: 0. The CDR3 contains 13 residues. CDR3 region: CASSWTGNTEAFF. CDR3 nucleotides: TGTGCCAGCAGTTGGACAGGGAACACTGAAGCTTTCTTT.

This clone was counted only a few times. The chain is built from TRBV12-5 and TRBJ1-3; 7 bases are a match to TRBD1. The CDR3 is 14 amino acids. Germline loops: CDR1 LGHNT, CDR2 FRNRAP. The V segment lost 6 bases and the J segment 4 bases; nucleotides outside the gene matches: 6. The CDR3 sequence: CASGFTGAGNTIYF. The CDR3 nucleotides read TGTGCTAGTGGCTTCACAGGGGCCGGAAACACCATATATTTT.

V usage is TRBV27 and J usage is TRBJ2-7; 10 bases are a match to TRBD2. The germline gives CDR1 MNHEY, CDR2 SMNVEV (reference sequence). This CDR3 spans 14 amino acids. Losses at the gene ends were 7 bases for V and 0 bases for J; bases not matched to a gene: 3. The DNA of the CDR3 is TGTGCCAGCAAAAAGCGGGAGGGCTCCTACGAGCAGTACTTC. Encoded protein: CASKKREGSYEQYF.

The V call is TRBV18, the J call TRBJ2-6; TRBD1 matches at 10 bases. V dropped 6 bases and J dropped 2; count of bases not matched to a gene: 10. This CDR3 has 18 residues. Germline values: CDR1 KGHSH, CDR2 LQKENI. In DNA, the CDR3 is TGTGCCAGCTCTCCCCGGGACAGGGGATTCCCTGGGGCCAACGTCCTGACTTTC. Its protein product is CASSPRDRGFPGANVLTF.

This chain connects TRBV3-1 (or the pseudogene TRBV3-2) to TRBJ2-1, with 9 bases fitting TRBD2. The V and J ends lost 4 bases and 6 bases, in that order; junction bases with no gene match: 16. Germline CDR1 LGHDT, CDR2 YNNKEL (reference sequence). This CDR3 contains 18 residues. CDR3 region: CASSRRRDGGRARNEQFF. The CDR3 region has the DNA TGTGCCAGCAGCCGAAGACGCGATGGCGGGAGGGCACGCAATGAGCAGTTCTTC.

The chain has TRBV3-1 (or the pseudogene TRBV3-2) and TRBJ2-7; 9 bases are a match to TRBD2. Trimming removed 1 base from V and 2 bases from J; junction bases left unmatched: 3. The CDR3 is 15 amino acids. The germline V gene encodes CDR1 LGHDT and CDR2 YNNKEL (reference sequence). In DNA form, the CDR3 reads TGTGCCAGCAGCCAAGTGGGCGGGGGGGCCTACGAGCAGTACTTC. Amino acids: CASSQVGGGAYEQYF.

This clone was recorded once. Other DNA sequences of this sample code for an identical CDR3. The J gene is TRBJ2-7, the V gene TRBV6-5; D remains unclear. This CDR3 contains 11 residues. CDR1 is MNHEY and CDR2 is SVGAGI in the germline V gene. V lost 5 bases to trimming and J lost 2 bases, with 4 bases between them. The CDR3 DNA sequence: TGTGCCAGCAGTCCGGCCTACGAGCAGTACTTC. Its translation is CASSPAYEQYF.

The rearrangement uses TRBV6-5 and TRBJ2-7; 8 positions match TRBD1. Germline trimming cut 4 bases from V and 4 bases from J; bases unmatched to any gene: 3. The CDR3 runs 13 residues. Looked up from germline, CDR1 is MNHEY and CDR2 is SVGAGI. This CDR3 is CASSSGGRYEQYF. CDR3 bases: TGTGCCAGCAGTTCAGGGGGCCGATACGAGCAGTACTTC.